By sample fraction, the clone carrying this T cell receptor (beta chain) is medium-sized. Its antigen is unknown. Constant-region reverse primers amplified full-length variable regions, followed by semi-nested Nested Universal Primer A PCR. One entry per CDR3 protein results from TCRdb running MiXCR on the 5' RACE reads. Found here are under 9,500 distinct CDR3 sequences, roughly 34% of them singletons; the top ten hold about 5.3%. Study conclusions and caveats: Tumor-infiltrating Treg TCR alpha and beta sequences overlapped most with tumor naive CD4+ T cells, then blood naive. Tumor memory CD4+ T cell TCR gene usage was found to cluster with blood and lymph node memory CD4+ cells and with lymph node naive CD4+ cells.

V shed 2 bases and J shed 4 bases, with 5 bases lying between them. CDR1 and CDR2 (germline): DFQATT, SNEGSKA (reference sequence). This CDR3 has 11 residues. Cells sorted as Tregs were CD4+, CD25+ and CD127-/low. This rearrangement joins TRBV20-1 to TRBJ1-1; D unresolved. This clonotype was sampled from a female donor with breast cancer. Sequencing was carried out using Tregs sorted from blood. Written as DNA, the CDR3 is TGCAGTGCTAGATGGAGCACTGAAGCTTTCTTT. The encoded protein is CSARWSTEAFF.